This TCR beta chain was documented in a study of blood T cells in healthy people across ages. The CDR3 is 14 residues long. V gave up 7 bases and J gave up 4 bases, with 14 bases separating them. With a J-beta primer mix and a sample-barcoded 5' primer, a second PCR ran 7 to 11 cycles. TCRdb itself ran the 5' RACE reads through MiXCR, one entry per CDR3 protein. The data show roughly 1.5 million distinct CDR3 sequences, 42% seen once. No fewer than 7 million PBMCs went into each sample. The chain couples TRBV12-3 or TRBV12-4 to TRBJ2-1; tentatively, D is TRBD2 (6 bases). This receptor was identified in a woman aged 18-29 years in good health. The source material was blood. The CDR3 DNA reads TGTGCCAGCAACTCGGGTAGCGGTTACAATGAGCAGTTCTTC. Its translation is CASNSGSGYNEQFF.